Presented here are 5 T cell receptor beta chains from one specimen sequenced in a study of blood T cells in healthy people across ages. Primed by a sample-barcoded 5' primer and a J-beta primer mix, a second PCR proceeded for 7 to 11 cycles. Via MiXCR, TCRdb re-called the 5' RACE reads, giving one row per CDR3 protein. The data show approximately 830,000 distinct CDR3 sequences, 55% to 65% seen once. Sequencing input: blood. Source of these receptors: a man in his thirties or forties in good health.

The V gene is TRBV4-3, the J gene TRBJ2-3, with D perhaps TRBD1 (5 bases). The CDR3 contains 16 residues. Germline CDR1 LGHNA, CDR2 YSLEER. V was clipped by 0 bases and J by 2 bases, with 12 bases between them. CDR3 nucleotide sequence: TGCGCCAGCAGCCAAGATATCAGGGAAATCACAGATACGCAGTATTTT. Its protein is CASSQDIREITDTQYF.

The gene calls are TRBV29-1 and TRBJ1-2, with D possibly matching TRBD1 (6 bases). The germline V gene encodes CDR1 SQVTM and CDR2 ANQGSEA. CDR3 length: 14 residues. V shed 4 bases and J shed 6 bases, with 18 bases lying between them. In DNA form, the CDR3 reads TGCAGCGTTGCGGAAGGACAGTCATACCATGGCTACACCTTC. This encodes CSVAEGQSYHGYTF.

The V gene is TRBV6-6, the J gene TRBJ2-6; no clear D. The CDR3 totals 15 residues. Germline V gene sequence: CDR1 MNHNY, CDR2 SVGAGI (reference sequence). V dropped 2 bases and J dropped 3 bases, with 8 bases sitting between them. The CDR3 DNA reads as TGTGCCAGCAGTTACGACGTACATGGGGCCAACGTCCTGACTTTC. Protein sequence: CASSYDVHGANVLTF.

This clonotype was detected a few times. J is TRBJ2-7 and V is TRBV12-3 or TRBV12-4; D might be TRBD1 (5 bases). This CDR3 comprises 14 residues. V was trimmed by 2 bases and J by 2 bases, leaving 10 bases between them. CDR3 nucleotides: TGTGCCAGCAGTTTACCAGGGCGCGCCTACGAGCAGTACTTC. Translation: CASSLPGRAYEQYF.

In its sample, this clonotype was seen a few times. This CDR3 reads CASSLALAGGDEQFF. The CDR3 DNA follows: TGTGCCAGCAGCTTAGCACTAGCGGGGGGCGATGAGCAGTTCTTC. The rearrangement uses TRBV7-2 and TRBJ2-1; 12 bases map to TRBD2. CDR1 SGHTA and CDR2 FQGNSA come from the germline V gene. This CDR3 contains 15 residues. The trim removed 0 bases at V and 8 bases at J, leaving 2 bases unmatched.